This T cell receptor (beta chain) comes out of a study of cytomegalovirus exposure and HLA in healthy donors. Study-wide results and caveats: Further analysis, carried out later, found HLA-associated TCR beta chains more clonally expanded than equally common other chains.

It was with 60 Vbeta and 13 Jbeta primers that the PCR ran. In the original processing: Unique TCR beta chains numbered around 80 million in a later analysis, with roughly 9.9 million shared. Sequencing used immunoSEQ multiplex PCR; TCRdb keeps in-frame clones, though not all of them. That table furnishes V, J and clone size, whereas the DNA furnished D and trimming. The table has 150,000 to 200,000 clones, 80% to 85% seen once. Points on this clone: The antigen is not known.

This CDR3 region has 15 residues. Between the trimmed V and J ends, which lost 5 bases and 2 bases, there was a span of 16 bases. Germline assignment: CDR1 LNHDA and CDR2 SQIVND (reference sequence). The origin of this receptor is a girl aged 2-15 years in good health and CMV-seropositive. The source material was PBMCs. The chain recombines TRBV19 with TRBJ2-7; D perhaps matches TRBD2 (5 bases). DNA for the CDR3: TGTGCCAGTAGTCACGCGGGCCGCTTAGCCTACGAGCAGTACTTC. It encodes CASSHAGRLAYEQYF.